This T cell receptor (beta chain) emerged from a study of spatial heterogeneity in lung cancer. Across the whole study: Consistent detection of more beta-chain than alpha-chain sequences was observed. Unique TCR and UMI combinations averaged more than ten appearances each in raw reads. Study-wide results and limits: Among blood samples, ubiquitous expanded tumor TCRs appeared more at resection than at follow-up.

This clonotype was observed many times. Its antigen is not known. Unique molecular identifiers, one per molecule, were present on every TCR cDNA molecule. In TCRdb, the 5' RACE reads were re-called with MiXCR into one record per CDR3 protein. The repertoire consists of about 82,000 distinct CDR3 sequences, with around 12% occurring once and the leading ten covering under 5.5%. CDR1 and CDR2 (germline): DFQATT, SNEGSKA (reference sequence). V was cut by 6 bases and J by 0 bases, with 15 bases left in between. CDR3 length: 14 residues. Time point in this sample: sample taken at primary tumor resection. No cell sorting; template was whole RNA from tumor, lung tissue or PBMC.

The chain couples TRBV20-1 to TRBJ2-7, with D uncertain. This receptor was taken from a male donor with early-stage non-small cell lung cancer. The sequencing used PBMCs, collected at surgery. CDR3 nucleotides: TGCAGTGCCGCGCTCAGCTTGAGCTCCTACGAGCAGTACTTC. Amino acid sequence: CSAALSLSSYEQYF.